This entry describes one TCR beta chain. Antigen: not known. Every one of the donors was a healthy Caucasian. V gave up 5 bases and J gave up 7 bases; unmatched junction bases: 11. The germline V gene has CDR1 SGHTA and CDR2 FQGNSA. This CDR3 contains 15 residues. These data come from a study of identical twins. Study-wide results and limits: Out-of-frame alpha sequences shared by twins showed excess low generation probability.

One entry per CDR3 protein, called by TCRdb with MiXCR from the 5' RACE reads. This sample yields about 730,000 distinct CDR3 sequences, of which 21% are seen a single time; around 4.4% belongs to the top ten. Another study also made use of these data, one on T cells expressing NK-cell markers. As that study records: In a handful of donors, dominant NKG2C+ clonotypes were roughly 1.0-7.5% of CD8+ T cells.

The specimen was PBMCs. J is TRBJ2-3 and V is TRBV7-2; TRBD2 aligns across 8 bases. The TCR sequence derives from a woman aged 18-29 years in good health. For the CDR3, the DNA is TGTGCCAGCAGCCCACCCTCCAGCGGGAGTTATACGCAGTATTTT. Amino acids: CASSPPSSGSYTQYF.